This record looks at one T cell receptor beta chain sequence and its context. This may come from a read error, since a much larger clone is one base off. Described time point: newly diagnosed GD, antithyroid drugs for less than 3 months. Researchers made the TCR library from RNA that was extracted from PBMCs. The data were taken from a study of regulatory T cells in long-lasting Graves disease. The CDR3 runs 14 residues. Unmatched junction bases numbered 5, after V lost 7 bases and J lost 3 bases. The germline V gene has CDR1 MDHEN and CDR2 SYDVKM. Sequencing libraries for TCR beta were prepared with iRepertoire HTBI primers and Arm-PCR of CDR3 regions. MiXCR, run by TCRdb on the multiplex PCR reads, gives a single entry per CDR3 protein. This sample has some 500,000 distinct CDR3 sequences; 15% to 20% occur once, and the top ten carry 20% to 30%. These data were also filed under a second study, of T cells in Graves' hyperthyroidism and ophthalmopathy. That publication notes: Using the HTBI primer set, a first-round RT-PCR was run on the TCR CDR3. Blood also carried most thyroid clonotypes expanded above 0.001.

Sequences were derived from peripheral blood mononuclear cells (PBMCs), sampled at new diagnosis, from a patient treated with antithyroid drugs. This chain uses TRBV28 with TRBJ1-5; 8 nucleotides align to TRBD1. This receptor was taken from a woman aged 40 to 65 with Graves disease. Here the CDR3 DNA reads TGTGCCAGCACTAGGACAGGGCCCAATCAGCCCCAGCATTTT. Its protein is CASTRTGPNQPQHF.